Each of the 7 T cell receptor beta chains below was sequenced from the same sample in a study of graft-versus-host responses after intestinal transplantation. Their target antigens are unknown. Clones were sequenced by immunoSEQ multiplex PCR, and TCRdb holds only the in-frame ones, with some missing. The data contain over 100,000 clones, about 95% of them seen just once; the ten biggest clones take up 2.5% to 3.5%. The sample in question was unstimulated CD8+ T cells sorted from spleen or lymph node cells, obtained before intestinal transplant. Every receptor here comes from a human donor who received an intestinal transplant.

This clone was seen just once. V and J are TRBV15 and TRBJ1-4; D perhaps matches TRBD1 (5 bases). Germline CDR1 is LNHNV and CDR2 is YYDKDF (reference sequence). V was pared by 3 bases and J by 8 bases, with 16 bases between. The CDR3 sequence is 15 residues long. The CDR3 DNA is TGTGCCACCAGCAGCCCAGGGTGGGGTAACGAAAAACTGTTTTTT. Protein: CATSSPGWGNEKLFF.

This sequence joins TRBV19 and TRBJ2-3; no clear D gene. The CDR3 has 14 residues. The V gene lost 4 bases and the J gene lost 1 base, with 9 bases spanning the gap. Per the germline V gene, CDR1 is LNHDA and CDR2 is SQIVND (reference sequence). CDR3 in amino acids: CASSKVLGTDTQYF. The CDR3 DNA sequence: TGTGCCAGTAGTAAGGTGCTAGGCACAGATACGCAGTATTTT. The full variable domain, rest sourced from reference TRBV19 and TRBJ2-3, is DGGITQSPKYLFRKEGQNVTLSCEQNLNHDAMYWYRQDPGQGLRLIYYSQIVNDFQKGDIAEGYSVSREKKESFPLTVTSAQKNPTAFYLCASSKVLGTDTQYFGPGTRLTVL.

The chain employs TRBV30 and TRBJ2-1; possibly TRBD2 for D (6 bases). Germline V CDR1 and CDR2: GTSNPN, SVGIG (reference sequence). The V end lost 0 bases, the J end lost 5 bases, and 17 bases lay between the germline ends. CDR3 length: 16 residues. The CDR3 spells CAWSVYKLQRDNEQFF. For the CDR3, the DNA is TGTGCCTGGAGTGTTTATAAGCTCCAGCGGGACAATGAGCAGTTCTTC.

The chain is built from TRBV7-6 and TRBJ2-3; TRBD2 agrees at 8 bases. Germline V gene sequence: CDR1 SGHVS, CDR2 FNYEAQ. The CDR3 loop spans 15 amino acids. With V trimmed by 5 bases and J by 5 bases, 9 bases remained unmatched. CDR3 residues: CASSPSGRGRDTQYF. In DNA form, the CDR3 reads TGTGCCAGCAGCCCATCCGGGAGGGGTCGAGATACGCAGTATTTT.

This clone was seen more than once but under ten times. This chain links TRBV11-1 with TRBJ1-1; no definite D call. This CDR3 has 12 residues. The germline V gene encodes CDR1 SGHAT and CDR2 FQDESV (reference sequence). The germline V and J ends were trimmed by 5 bases and 5 bases, with 9 bases remaining between them. The CDR3 DNA is TGTGCCAGCAGCCTTCGGGGTACTGAAGCTTTCTTT. It yields the protein CASSLRGTEAFF.

This chain links TRBV9 with TRBJ1-5; 8 bases align to TRBD1. The V gene's germline CDR1 is SGDLS and CDR2 YYNGEE. The V gene end was trimmed by 2 bases and the J gene end by 4 bases; junction bases not matched to a gene: 8. The CDR3 contains 16 residues. The CDR3 region has the DNA TGTGCCAGCAGCGTCGGACCGACAGGGGTAAATCAGCCCCAGCATTTT. Its protein product is CASSVGPTGVNQPQHF.

J is TRBJ2-7 and V is TRBV27; no firm D call. Germline-derived CDR1 and CDR2 are MNHEY and SMNVEV (reference sequence). V lost 6 bases and J lost 6, with 9 bases in between. CDR3 length equals 11 residues. CDR3 nucleotide sequence: TGTGCCAGCAGCCGCGGCAGCGAGCAGTACTTC. This translates into CASSRGSEQYF.